These 3 T cell receptor beta chains share one sample of origin, sequenced in a study of identical twins. TCRdb independently ran MiXCR on the 5' RACE reads; one entry per CDR3 protein. The top ten hold over 2% of the sample, which has more than 250,000 distinct CDR3 sequences, 6.5% to 9.5% seen once. These same records also appear under a second study, on yellow fever vaccine responses in identical twins.

The specimen was memory (CD45RO+) T cells sorted from blood. These receptors were collected from a woman in her late teens or twenties in good health.

This clonotype was detected only a few times. The J gene is TRBJ2-1, the V gene TRBV28, with 7 bases matching TRBD2. CDR3 length equals 15 residues. Germline values: CDR1 MDHEN, CDR2 SYDVKM. The trim removed 2 bases at V and 9 bases at J, leaving 10 bases unmatched. The CDR3 here is CASSLGGRVPAEQFF. CDR3 sequence (DNA): TGTGCCAGCAGTTTAGGAGGGAGGGTCCCAGCTGAGCAGTTCTTC. Supplemented by reference TRBV28 and TRBJ2-1, the full variable domain reads DVKVTQSSRYLVKRTGEKVFLECVQDMDHENMFWYRQDPGLGLRLIYFSYDVKMKEKGDIPEGYSVSREKKERFSLILESASTNQTSMYLCASSLGGRVPAEQFFGPGTRLTVL.

The rearrangement joins TRBV6-5 to TRBJ2-3; no reliable D call. Trimming pared 3 bases from V and 1 base from J, leaving 8 bases between. Germline-derived CDR1 and CDR2 are MNHEY and SVGAGI. This CDR3 has 14 residues. CDR3 sequence (DNA): TGTGCCAGCAGTTATATCAGTGGCACAGATACGCAGTATTTT. Translated, it gives CASSYISGTDTQYF.

The chain carries TRBV9 and TRBJ2-3; a possible D gene is TRBD1 (6 bases). The germline V gene encodes CDR1 SGDLS and CDR2 YYNGEE. The V end was cut by 3 bases, the J end by 6 bases, with 23 bases between. This CDR3 is built from 17 residues. In DNA form, the CDR3 reads TGTGCCAGCAGCGCGATCTCAGGGGCTACCCCTCGGGATACGCAGTATTTT. It encodes CASSAISGATPRDTQYF.